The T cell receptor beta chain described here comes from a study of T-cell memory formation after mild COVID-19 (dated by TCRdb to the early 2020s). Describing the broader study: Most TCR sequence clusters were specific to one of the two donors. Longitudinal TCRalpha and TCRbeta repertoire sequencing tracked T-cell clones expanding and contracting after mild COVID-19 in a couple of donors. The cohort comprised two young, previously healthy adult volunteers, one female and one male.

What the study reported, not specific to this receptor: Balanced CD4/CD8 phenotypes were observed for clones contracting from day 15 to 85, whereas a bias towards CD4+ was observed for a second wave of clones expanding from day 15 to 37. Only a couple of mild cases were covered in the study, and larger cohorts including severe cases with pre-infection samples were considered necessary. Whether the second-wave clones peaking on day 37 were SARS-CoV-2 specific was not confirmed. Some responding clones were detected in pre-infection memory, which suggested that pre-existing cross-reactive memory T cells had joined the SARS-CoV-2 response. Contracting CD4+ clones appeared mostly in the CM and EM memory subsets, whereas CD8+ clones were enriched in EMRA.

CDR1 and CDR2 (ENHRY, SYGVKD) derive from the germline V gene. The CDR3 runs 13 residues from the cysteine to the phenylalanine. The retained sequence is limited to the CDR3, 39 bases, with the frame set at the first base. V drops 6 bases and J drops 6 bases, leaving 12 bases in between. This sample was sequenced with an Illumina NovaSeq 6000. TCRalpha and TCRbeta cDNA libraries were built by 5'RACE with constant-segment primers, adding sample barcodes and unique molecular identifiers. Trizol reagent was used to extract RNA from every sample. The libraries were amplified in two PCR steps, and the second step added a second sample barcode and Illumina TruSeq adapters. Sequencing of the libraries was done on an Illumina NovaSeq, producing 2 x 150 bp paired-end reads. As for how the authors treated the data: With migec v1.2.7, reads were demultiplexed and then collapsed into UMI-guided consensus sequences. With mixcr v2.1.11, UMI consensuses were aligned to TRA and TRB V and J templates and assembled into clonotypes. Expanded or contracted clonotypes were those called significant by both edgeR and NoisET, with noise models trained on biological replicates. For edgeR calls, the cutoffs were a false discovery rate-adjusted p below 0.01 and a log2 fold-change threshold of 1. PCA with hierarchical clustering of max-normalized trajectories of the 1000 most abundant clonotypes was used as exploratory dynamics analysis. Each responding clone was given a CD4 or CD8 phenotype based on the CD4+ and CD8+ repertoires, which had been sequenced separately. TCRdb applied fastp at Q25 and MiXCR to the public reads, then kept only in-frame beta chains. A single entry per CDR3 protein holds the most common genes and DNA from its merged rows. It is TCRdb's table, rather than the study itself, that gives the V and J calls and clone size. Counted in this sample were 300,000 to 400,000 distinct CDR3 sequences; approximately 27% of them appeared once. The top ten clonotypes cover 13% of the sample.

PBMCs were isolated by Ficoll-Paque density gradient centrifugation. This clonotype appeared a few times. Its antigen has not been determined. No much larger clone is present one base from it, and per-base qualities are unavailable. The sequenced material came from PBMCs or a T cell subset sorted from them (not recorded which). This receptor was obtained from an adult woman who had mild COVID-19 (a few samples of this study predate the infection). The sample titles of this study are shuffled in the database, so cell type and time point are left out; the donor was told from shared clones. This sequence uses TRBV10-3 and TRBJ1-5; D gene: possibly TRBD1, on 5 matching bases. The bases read TGTGCCATCAGCGGGGACGTAGGTCAGCCCCAGCATTTT. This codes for CAISGDVGQPQHF.